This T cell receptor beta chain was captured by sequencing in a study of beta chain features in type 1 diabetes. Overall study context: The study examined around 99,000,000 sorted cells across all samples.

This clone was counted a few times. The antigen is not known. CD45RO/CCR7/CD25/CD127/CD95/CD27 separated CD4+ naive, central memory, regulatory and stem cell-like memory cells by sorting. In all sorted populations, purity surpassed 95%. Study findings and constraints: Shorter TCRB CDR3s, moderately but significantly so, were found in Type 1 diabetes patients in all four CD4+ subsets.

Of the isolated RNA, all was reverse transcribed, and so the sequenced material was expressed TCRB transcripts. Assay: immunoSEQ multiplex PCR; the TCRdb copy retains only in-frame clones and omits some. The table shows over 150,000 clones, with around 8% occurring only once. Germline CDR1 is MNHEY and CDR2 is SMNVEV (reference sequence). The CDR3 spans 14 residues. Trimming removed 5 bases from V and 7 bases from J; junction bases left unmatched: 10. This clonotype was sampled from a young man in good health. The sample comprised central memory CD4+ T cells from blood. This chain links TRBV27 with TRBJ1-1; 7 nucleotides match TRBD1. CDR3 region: CASSPHGTAIEAFF. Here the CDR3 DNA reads TGTGCCAGCAGTCCCCATGGGACAGCCATTGAAGCTTTCTTT.